This TCR beta chain derives from a study of post-analysis software for immune sequencing data. Study overall: Patients with relapsing-remitting, secondary progressive and progressive-relapsing multiple sclerosis courses were all represented. Study observations and caveats: Controls had significantly higher normalized Chao1 diversity than multiple sclerosis patients. The five TRBV segments detected at higher frequency in patients than in controls included TRBV5-6, TRBV5-1 and TRBV20-1. When the samples were clustered directly with F measure, those that had been prepared in the same batch showed strong co-clustering.

Comments on this clonotype: Its antigen is undetermined.

Unique molecular identifiers were present in the TCR beta cDNA libraries. One entry per CDR3 protein results from TCRdb running MiXCR on the PCR reads. The repertoire holds about 770,000 distinct CDR3 sequences, roughly 46% seen once, with roughly 5.2% in the top ten. CDR3 size: 12 residues. Trimming cost V 6 bases and J 4 bases, with 10 bases left between them. V usage is TRBV12-3 or TRBV12-4 and J usage is TRBJ2-7, with D tentatively TRBD1 or TRBD2 (5 bases each). This TCR was sampled from a girl under 18 with multiple sclerosis. The sample taken for sequencing was blood. The CDR3 reads CASSTGLYEQYF. The DNA of the CDR3 is TGTGCCAGCAGCACGGGGCTTTACGAGCAGTACTTC.